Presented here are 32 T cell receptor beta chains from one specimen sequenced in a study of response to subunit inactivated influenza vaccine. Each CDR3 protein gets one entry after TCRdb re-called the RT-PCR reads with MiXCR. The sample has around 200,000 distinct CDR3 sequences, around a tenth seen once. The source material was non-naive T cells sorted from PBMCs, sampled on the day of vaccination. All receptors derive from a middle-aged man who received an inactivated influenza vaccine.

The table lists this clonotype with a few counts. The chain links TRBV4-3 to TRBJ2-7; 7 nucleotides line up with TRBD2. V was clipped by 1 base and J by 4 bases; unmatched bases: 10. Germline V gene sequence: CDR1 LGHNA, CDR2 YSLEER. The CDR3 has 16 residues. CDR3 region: CASSQGSRASGYEQYF. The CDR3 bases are TGCGCCAGCAGCCAAGGTAGTCGGGCTAGCGGTTACGAGCAGTACTTC.

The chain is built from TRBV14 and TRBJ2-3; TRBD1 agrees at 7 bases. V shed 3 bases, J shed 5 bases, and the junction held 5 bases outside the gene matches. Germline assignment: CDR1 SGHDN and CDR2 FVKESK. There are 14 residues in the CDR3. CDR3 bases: TGTGCCAGCAGCCAGGACAGGCAGCTAGATACGCAGTATTTT. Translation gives CASSQDRQLDTQYF.

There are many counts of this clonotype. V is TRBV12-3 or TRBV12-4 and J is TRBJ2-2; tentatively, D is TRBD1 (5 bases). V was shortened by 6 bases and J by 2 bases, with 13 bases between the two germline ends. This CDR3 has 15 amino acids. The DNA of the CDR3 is TGTGCCAGCAGACAAACAGGATTCAACACCGGGGAGCTGTTTTTT. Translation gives CASRQTGFNTGELFF.

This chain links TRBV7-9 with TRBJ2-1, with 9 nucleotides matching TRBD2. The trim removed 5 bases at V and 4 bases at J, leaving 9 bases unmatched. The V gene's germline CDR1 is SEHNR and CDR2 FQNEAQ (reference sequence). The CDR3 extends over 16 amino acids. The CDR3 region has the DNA TGTGCCAGCAGCGCCAAGACTAGCGGAGCATACAATGAGCAGTTCTTC. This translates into CASSAKTSGAYNEQFF.

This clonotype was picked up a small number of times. CDR3 nucleotides: TGTGCCAGTAGTATGAGGGTGGGGTACGAGCAGTACTTC. Translation gives CASSMRVGYEQYF. The rearrangement links TRBV19 to TRBJ2-7; tentatively, D is TRBD2 (5 bases). There are 13 residues in the CDR3. Germline V lookup: CDR1 LNHDA, CDR2 SQIVND (reference sequence). V lost 3 bases to trimming and J lost 4 bases, with 10 bases between them. The full variable domain, rest sourced from reference TRBV19 and TRBJ2-7, is DGGITQSPKYLFRKEGQNVTLSCEQNLNHDAMYWYRQDPGQGLRLIYYSQIVNDFQKGDIAEGYSVSREKKESFPLTVTSAQKNPTAFYLCASSMRVGYEQYFGPGTRLTVT.

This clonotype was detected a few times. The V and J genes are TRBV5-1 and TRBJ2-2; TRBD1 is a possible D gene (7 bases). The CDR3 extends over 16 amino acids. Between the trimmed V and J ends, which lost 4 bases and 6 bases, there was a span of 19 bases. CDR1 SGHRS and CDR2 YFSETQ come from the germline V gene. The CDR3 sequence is CASSLQTRGVSGELFF. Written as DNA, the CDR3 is TGCGCCAGCAGCCTTCAAACCAGGGGGGTATCCGGGGAGCTGTTTTTT. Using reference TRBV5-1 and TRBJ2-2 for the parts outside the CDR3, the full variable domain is KAGVTQTPRYLIKTRGQQVTLSCSPISGHRSVSWYQQTPGQGLQFLFEYFSETQRNKGNFPGRFSGRQFSNSRSEMNVSTLELGDSALYLCASSLQTRGVSGELFFGEGSRLTVL.

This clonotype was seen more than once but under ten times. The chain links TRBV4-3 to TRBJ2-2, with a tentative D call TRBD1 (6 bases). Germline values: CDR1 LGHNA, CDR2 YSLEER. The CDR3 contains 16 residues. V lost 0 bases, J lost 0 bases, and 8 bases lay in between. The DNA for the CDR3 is TGCGCCAGCAGCCAAGAGACAGGTTCGAACACCGGGGAGCTGTTTTTT. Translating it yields CASSQETGSNTGELFF.

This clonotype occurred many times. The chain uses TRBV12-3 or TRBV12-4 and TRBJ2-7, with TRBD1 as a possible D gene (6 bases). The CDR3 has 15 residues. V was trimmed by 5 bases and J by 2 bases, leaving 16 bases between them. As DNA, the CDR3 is TGTGCCAGCAGTCATAACCCGACAGGTCCCTACGAGCAGTACTTC. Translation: CASSHNPTGPYEQYF.

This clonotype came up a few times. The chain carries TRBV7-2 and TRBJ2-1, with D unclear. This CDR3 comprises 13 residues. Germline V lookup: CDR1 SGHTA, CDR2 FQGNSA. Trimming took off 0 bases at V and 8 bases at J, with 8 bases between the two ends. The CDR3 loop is CASSLALTYEQFF. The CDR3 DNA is TGTGCCAGCAGCTTAGCGTTGACGTATGAGCAGTTCTTC.

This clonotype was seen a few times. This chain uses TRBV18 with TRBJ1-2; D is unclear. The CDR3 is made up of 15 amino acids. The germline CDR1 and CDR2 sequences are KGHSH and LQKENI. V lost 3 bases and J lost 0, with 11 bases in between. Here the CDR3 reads CASSPGPPPNYGYTF. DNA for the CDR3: TGTGCCAGCTCACCGGGTCCACCTCCTAACTATGGCTACACCTTC. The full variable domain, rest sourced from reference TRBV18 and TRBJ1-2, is NAGVMQNPRHLVRRRGQEARLRCSPMKGHSHVYWYRQLPEEGLKFMVYLQKENIIDESGMPKERFSAEFPKEGPSILRIQQVVRGDSAAYFCASSPGPPPNYGYTFGSGTRLTVV.

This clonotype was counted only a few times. CDR3 nucleotide sequence: TGTGCCAGCAGTAGGGGGGGGATCTCTGGAAACACCATATATTTT. This gives the protein CASSRGGISGNTIYF. This rearrangement joins TRBV12-3 or TRBV12-4 to TRBJ1-3; possibly TRBD1 for D (6 bases). V was shortened by 5 bases and J by 0 bases, with 11 bases between the two germline ends. CDR3 length equals 15 residues.

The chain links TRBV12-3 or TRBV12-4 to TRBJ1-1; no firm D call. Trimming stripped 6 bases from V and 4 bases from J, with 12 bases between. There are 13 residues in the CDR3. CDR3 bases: TGTGCCAGCAGAAAGTTGGGGATCACTGAAGCTTTCTTT. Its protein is CASRKLGITEAFF.

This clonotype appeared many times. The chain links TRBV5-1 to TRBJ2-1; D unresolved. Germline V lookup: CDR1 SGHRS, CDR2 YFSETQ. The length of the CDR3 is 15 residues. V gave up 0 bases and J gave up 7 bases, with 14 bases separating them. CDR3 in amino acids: CASSLGIQVINEQFF. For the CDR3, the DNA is TGCGCCAGCAGCTTGGGGATCCAGGTGATTAATGAGCAGTTCTTC.

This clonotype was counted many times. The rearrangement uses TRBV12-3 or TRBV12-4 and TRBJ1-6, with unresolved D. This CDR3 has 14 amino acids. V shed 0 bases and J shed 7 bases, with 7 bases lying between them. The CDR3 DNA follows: TGTGCCAGCAGTTTAGCAAGCCCGAATTCACCCCTCCACTTT. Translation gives CASSLASPNSPLHF.

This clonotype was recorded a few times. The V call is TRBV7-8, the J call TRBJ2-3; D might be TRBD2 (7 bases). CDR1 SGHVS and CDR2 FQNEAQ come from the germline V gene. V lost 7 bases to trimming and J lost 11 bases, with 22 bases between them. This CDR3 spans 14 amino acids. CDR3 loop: CASKYGGGRGGQYF. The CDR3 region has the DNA TGTGCCAGCAAGTATGGCGGGGGCCGAGGGGGGCAGTATTTT.

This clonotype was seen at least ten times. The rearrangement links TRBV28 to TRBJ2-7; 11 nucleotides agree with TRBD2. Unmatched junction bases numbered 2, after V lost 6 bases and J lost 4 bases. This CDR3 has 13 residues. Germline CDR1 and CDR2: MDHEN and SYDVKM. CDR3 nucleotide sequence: TGTGCCAGCAGGACTAGCGGGGCTTACGAGCAGTACTTC. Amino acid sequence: CASRTSGAYEQYF.

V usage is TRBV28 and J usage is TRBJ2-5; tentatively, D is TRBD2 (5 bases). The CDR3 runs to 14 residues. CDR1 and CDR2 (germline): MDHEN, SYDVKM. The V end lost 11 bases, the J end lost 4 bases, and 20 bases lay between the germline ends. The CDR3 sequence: CALHDRAGLETQYF. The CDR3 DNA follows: TGTGCCCTCCATGATCGGGCGGGCTTAGAGACCCAGTACTTC.

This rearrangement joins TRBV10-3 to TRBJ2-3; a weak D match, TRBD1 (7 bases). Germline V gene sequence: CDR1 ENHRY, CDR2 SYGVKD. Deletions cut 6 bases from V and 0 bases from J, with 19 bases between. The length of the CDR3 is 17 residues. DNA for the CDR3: TGTGCCATCAGGACCTCGGAGGGGGCACTGAGCACAGATACGCAGTATTTT. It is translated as CAIRTSEGALSTDTQYF.

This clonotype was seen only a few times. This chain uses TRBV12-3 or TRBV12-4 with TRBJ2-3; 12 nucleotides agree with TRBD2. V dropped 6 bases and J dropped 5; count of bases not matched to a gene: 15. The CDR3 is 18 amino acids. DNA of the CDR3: TGTGCCAGCAGCCGTTCGGGACTAGCGGGCTTTCTGGGAGATACGCAGTATTTT. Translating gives CASSRSGLAGFLGDTQYF.

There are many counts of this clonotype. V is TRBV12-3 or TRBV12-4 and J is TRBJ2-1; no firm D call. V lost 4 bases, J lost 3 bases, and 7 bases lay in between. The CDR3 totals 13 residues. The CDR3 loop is CASSSGNYNEQFF. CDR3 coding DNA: TGTGCCAGCAGTTCGGGTAACTACAATGAGCAGTTCTTC.

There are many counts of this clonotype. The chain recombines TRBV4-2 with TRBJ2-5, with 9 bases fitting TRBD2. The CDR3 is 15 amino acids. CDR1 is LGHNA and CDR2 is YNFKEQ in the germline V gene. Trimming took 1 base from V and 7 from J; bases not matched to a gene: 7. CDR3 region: CASSQVLAGVVTQYF. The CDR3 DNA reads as TGTGCCAGCAGCCAAGTTTTAGCGGGAGTCGTGACCCAGTACTTC.

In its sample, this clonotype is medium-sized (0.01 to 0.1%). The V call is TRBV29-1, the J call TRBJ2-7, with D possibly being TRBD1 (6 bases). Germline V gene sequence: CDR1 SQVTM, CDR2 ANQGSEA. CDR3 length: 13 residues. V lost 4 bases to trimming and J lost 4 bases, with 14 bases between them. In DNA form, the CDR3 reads TGCAGCGTTGCAATAACTCAGGGGTACGAGCAGTACTTC. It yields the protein CSVAITQGYEQYF.

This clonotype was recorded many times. CDR3 amino acids: CATSRRGLPDTQYF. DNA for the CDR3: TGTGCCACCAGCAGACGAGGACTTCCAGATACGCAGTATTTT. The chain employs TRBV15 and TRBJ2-3, with D possibly being TRBD2 (5 bases). This CDR3 comprises 14 residues. The germline V gene encodes CDR1 LNHNV and CDR2 YYDKDF (reference sequence). The ends were cut back, 2 bases at V and 4 bases at J, with 10 bases in the middle.

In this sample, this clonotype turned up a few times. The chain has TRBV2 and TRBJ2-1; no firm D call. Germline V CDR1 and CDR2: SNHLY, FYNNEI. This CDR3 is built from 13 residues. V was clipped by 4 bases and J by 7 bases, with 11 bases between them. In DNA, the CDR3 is TGTGCCAGCAGTGGCCCCCGTAGGAATGAGCAGTTCTTC. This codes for CASSGPRRNEQFF.

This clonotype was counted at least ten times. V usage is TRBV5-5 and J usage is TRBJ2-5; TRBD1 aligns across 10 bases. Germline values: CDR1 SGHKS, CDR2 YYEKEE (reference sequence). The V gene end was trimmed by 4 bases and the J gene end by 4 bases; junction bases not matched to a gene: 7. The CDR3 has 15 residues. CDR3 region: CASSRPGQGLETQYF. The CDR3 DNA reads TGTGCCAGCAGCCGCCCGGGACAGGGGCTAGAGACCCAGTACTTC.

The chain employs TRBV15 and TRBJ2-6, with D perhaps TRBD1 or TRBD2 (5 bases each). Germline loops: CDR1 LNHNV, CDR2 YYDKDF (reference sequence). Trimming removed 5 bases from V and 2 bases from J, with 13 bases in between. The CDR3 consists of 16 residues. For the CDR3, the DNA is TGTGCCACCAGCGGGCGACGGGGACCTGGGGCCAACGTCCTGACTTTC. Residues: CATSGRRGPGANVLTF.

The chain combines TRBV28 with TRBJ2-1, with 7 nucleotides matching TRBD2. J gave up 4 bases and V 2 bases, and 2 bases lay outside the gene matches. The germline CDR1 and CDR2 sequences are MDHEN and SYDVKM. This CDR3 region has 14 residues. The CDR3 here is CASSLQGGYNEQFF. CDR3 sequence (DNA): TGTGCCAGCAGTTTACAGGGAGGGTACAATGAGCAGTTCTTC.

CDR3 nucleotides: TGTGCCACCTCGTGGATGACAGGACTATCCTACGAGCAGTACTTC. Translation: CATSWMTGLSYEQYF. The rearrangement uses TRBV6-1 and TRBJ2-7; D might be TRBD1 or TRBD2, each matching 6 bases. From germline, CDR1 is MNHNS and CDR2 SASEGT. The CDR3 runs 15 residues. Trimming cost V 10 bases and J 1 base, with 20 bases left between them.

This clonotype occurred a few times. The CDR3 region is CASSQEGGPGDTQYF. CDR3 DNA: TGTGCCAGCAGCCAAGAGGGGGGCCCCGGAGATACGCAGTATTTT. The gene calls are TRBV3-1 and TRBJ2-3; perhaps D is TRBD1 or TRBD2 (6 bases each). The V gene's germline CDR1 is LGHDT and CDR2 YNNKEL (reference sequence). This CDR3 has 15 residues. The V and J ends lost 0 bases and 5 bases respectively, with 12 bases between them.

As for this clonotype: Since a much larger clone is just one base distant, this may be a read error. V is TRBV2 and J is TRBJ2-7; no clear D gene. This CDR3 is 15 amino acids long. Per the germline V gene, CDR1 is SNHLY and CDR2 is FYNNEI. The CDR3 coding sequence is TGTGCCGGCAGTGAAGCTGCCCTGCTGACCTACGAGCAGTACTTC. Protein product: CAGSEAALLTYEQYF.

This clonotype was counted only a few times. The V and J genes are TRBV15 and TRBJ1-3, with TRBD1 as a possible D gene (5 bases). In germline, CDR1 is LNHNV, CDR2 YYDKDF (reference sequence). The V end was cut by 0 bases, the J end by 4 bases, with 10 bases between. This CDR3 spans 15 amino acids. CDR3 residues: CATSRDPTAGNTIYF. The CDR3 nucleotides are TGTGCCACCAGCAGAGATCCGACAGCCGGAAACACCATATATTTT.

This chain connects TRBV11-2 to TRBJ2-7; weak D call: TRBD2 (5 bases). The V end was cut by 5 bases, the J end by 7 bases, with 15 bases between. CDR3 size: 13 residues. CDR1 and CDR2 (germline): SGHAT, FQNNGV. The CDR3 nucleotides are TGTGCCAGCAGCCGGGGAAAGCCTGGGGAGCAGTACTTC. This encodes CASSRGKPGEQYF.